This TCR beta chain was profiled in a study of blood T cell repertoires in COVID-19. Across the whole study: The samples span acute and convalescent COVID-19 from the United States, Italy and Spain.

Original processing notes: Estimation of nucleated cell counts relied on the amplification of reference gene primers. Clones were sequenced by immunoSEQ multiplex PCR, and TCRdb holds only the in-frame ones, with some missing. V and J calls and clone size follow that table, whereas D and trimming were derived from the DNA. The sample has some 46,000 clones, more than 80% seen once. Germline CDR1 LNHDA, CDR2 SQIVND (reference sequence). The V gene end was trimmed by 7 bases and the J gene end by 5 bases; junction bases not matched to a gene: 10. This CDR3 comprises 15 residues. The source of this sequence is a man in his 60s with acute or convalescent COVID-19. This chain uses TRBV19 with TRBJ1-5, with 8 bases aligning to TRBD1. The sequenced sample was peripheral blood. The DNA of the CDR3 is TGTGCCAGTATCCCCGGCAGGGGGCGCGATCAGCCCCAGCATTTT. Amino acid sequence: CASIPGRGRDQPQHF.